This TCR beta chain is from a study of CD8 T cells in ankylosing spondylitis. The CDR3 is made up of 15 amino acids. V was shortened by 4 bases and J by 9 bases, with 16 bases between the two germline ends. Germline-derived CDR1 and CDR2 are MNHEY and SVGEGT. With molecular barcodes, quantitative 5'-RACE was used to make the TCR beta libraries. TCRdb called the 5' RACE reads again in MiXCR, with one record for every CDR3 protein. This table has 150,000 to 200,000 distinct CDR3 sequences, under 15% appearing once. A note on this clonotype: The antigen remains undetermined.

The study, taken as a whole, reports: Significant enrichment of disease-linked clones was reported in matched ankylosing spondylitis synovial fluid. A motif of eight or nine highly homologous TCR beta variants was seen as apparently characteristic of ankylosing spondylitis blood. The authors found the disease-linked clones to be CD8+ and relatively rare in peripheral blood.

The source is a female donor with ankylosing spondylitis or in good health (not recorded which). The sequenced sample consisted of blood, either unsorted or a sorted T cell fraction (not recorded which). The V gene is TRBV6-2 or TRBV6-3, the J gene TRBJ1-6; D may be TRBD1 (6 bases). The DNA of the CDR3 is TGTGCCAGCAGTTCCTGGACAGAAGACTCTTCACCCCTCCACTTT. As protein: CASSSWTEDSSPLHF.